This TCR beta chain was sequenced for a study of shared clonotypes between healthy human individuals. The CDR3 consists of 13 residues. Germline V gene lookup returns CDR1 SQVTM and CDR2 ANQGSEA. V was pared by 5 bases and J by 5 bases, with 13 bases between. Profiled with immunoSEQ multiplex PCR; TCRdb holds only in-frame clones, not every one. Altogether around 240,000 clones are present, over 60% being singletons, with the ten largest covering 8.5% to 14%. This clone appeared once. The chain uses TRBV29-1 and TRBJ1-5, with a tentative D call TRBD1 (5 bases). The sequenced sample consisted of memory CD4+ T cells sorted from blood. The subset: CD45RA-negative fraction. The clonotype was recovered from a young man in good health. The CDR3 is CSVLVQGDQPQHF. DNA for the CDR3: TGCAGCGTTCTGGTCCAGGGAGATCAGCCCCAGCATTTT.